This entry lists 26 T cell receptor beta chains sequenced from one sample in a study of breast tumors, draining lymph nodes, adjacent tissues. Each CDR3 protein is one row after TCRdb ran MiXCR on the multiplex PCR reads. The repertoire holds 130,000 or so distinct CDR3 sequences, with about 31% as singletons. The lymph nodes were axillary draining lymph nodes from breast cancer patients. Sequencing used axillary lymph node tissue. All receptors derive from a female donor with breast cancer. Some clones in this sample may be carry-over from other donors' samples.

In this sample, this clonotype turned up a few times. This CDR3 reads CASHLARQGGRQPQHF. In DNA form, the CDR3 reads TGTGCCAGCCACCTCGCCCGGCAGGGTGGACGTCAGCCCCAGCATTTT. V is TRBV28 and J is TRBJ1-5, with a weak D call TRBD1 (5 bases). CDR1 MDHEN and CDR2 SYDVKM come from the germline V gene. Trimming cost V 8 bases and J 6 bases, with 23 bases left between them. The CDR3 has 16 residues.

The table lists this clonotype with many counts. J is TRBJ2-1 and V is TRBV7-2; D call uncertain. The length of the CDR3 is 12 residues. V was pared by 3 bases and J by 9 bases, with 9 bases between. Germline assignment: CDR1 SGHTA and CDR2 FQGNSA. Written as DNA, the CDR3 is TGTGCCAGCAGCTTCGTTGTGGGTGAGCAGTTCTTC. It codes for CASSFVVGEQFF.

The CDR3 region is CSALDGEDQYF. Written as DNA, the CDR3 is TGCAGTGCTCTGGACGGAGAGGACCAGTACTTC. The chain has TRBV20-1 and TRBJ2-5; D remains unclear. The CDR3 loop spans 11 amino acids. V dropped 5 bases and J dropped 10 bases, with 14 bases sitting between them. Germline CDR1 reads DFQATT; CDR2 reads SNEGSKA (reference sequence).

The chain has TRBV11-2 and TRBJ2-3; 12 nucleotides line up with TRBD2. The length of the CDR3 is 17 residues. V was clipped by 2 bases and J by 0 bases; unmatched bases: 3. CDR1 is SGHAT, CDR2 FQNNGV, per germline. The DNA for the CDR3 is TGTGCCAGCAGCTTAAGACTAGCGGGGGCAAGCACAGATACGCAGTATTTT. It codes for CASSLRLAGASTDTQYF.

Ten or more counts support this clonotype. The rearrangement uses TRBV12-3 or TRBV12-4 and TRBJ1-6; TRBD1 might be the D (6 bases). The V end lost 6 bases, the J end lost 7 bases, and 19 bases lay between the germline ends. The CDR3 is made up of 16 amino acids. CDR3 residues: CASSSLGGSGNSPLHF. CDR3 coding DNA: TGTGCCAGCAGCTCACTGGGGGGCAGTGGGAATTCACCCCTCCACTTT.

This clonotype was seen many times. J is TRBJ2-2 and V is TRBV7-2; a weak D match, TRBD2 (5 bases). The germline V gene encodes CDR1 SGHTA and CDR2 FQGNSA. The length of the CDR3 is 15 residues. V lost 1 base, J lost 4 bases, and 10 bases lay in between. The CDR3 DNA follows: TGTGCCAGCAGCTTAGGGGTTGGAGGCACCGGGGAGCTGTTTTTT. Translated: CASSLGVGGTGELFF.

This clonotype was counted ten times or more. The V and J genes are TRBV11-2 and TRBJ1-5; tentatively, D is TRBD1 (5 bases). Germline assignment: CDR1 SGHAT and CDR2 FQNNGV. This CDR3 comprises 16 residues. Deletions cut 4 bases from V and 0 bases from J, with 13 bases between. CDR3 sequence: CASSYWTMYSNQPQHF. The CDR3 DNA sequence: TGTGCCAGCAGCTACTGGACAATGTATAGCAATCAGCCCCAGCATTTT.

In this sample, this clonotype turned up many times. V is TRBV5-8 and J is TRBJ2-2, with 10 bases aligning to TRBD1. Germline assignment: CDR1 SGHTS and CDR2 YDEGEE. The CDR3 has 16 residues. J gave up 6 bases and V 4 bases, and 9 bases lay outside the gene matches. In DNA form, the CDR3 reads TGTGCCAGCAGCAACCTACCGACAGGGGGCCCCGGGGAGCTGTTTTTT. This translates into CASSNLPTGGPGELFF. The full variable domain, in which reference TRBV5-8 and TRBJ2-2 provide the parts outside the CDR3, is EAGVTQSPTHLIKTRGQQATLRCSPISGHTSVYWYQQALGLGLQFLLWYDEGEERNRGNFPPRFSGRQFPNYSSELNVNALELEDSALYLCASSNLPTGGPGELFFGEGSRLTVL.

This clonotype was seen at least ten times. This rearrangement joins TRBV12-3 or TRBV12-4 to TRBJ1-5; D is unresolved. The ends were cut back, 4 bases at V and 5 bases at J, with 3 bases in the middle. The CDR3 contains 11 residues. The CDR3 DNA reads TGTGCCAGCAGTTCACATCAGCCCCAGCATTTT. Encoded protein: CASSSHQPQHF.

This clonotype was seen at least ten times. CDR3 region: CASSQGVAAQKGDSNQPQHF. CDR3 DNA sequence: TGCGCCAGCAGCCAAGGGGTGGCAGCCCAGAAGGGGGATAGCAATCAGCCCCAGCATTTT. The chain couples TRBV4-1 to TRBJ1-5, with D possibly TRBD1 on 6 matching bases. Looked up from germline, CDR1 is MGHRA and CDR2 is YSYEKL. V lost 1 base and J 0 bases, leaving 22 bases between the germline ends. The CDR3 has 20 amino acids.

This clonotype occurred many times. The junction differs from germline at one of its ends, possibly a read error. This CDR3 is CSARPLSGTANSPLHF. In nucleotides, the CDR3 is TGCAGTGCTAGACCTCTCTCCGGGACGGCTAATTCCCCCCTCCACTTT. The chain couples TRBV20-1 to TRBJ1-6; D possibly corresponds to TRBD1 (5 bases). The CDR3 is 16 residues long. In germline, CDR1 is DFQATT, CDR2 SNEGSKA (reference sequence).

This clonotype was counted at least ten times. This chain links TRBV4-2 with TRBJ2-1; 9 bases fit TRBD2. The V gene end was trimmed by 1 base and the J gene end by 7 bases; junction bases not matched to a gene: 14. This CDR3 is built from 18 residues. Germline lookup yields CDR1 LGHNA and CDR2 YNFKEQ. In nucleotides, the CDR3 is TGTGCCAGCAGCCAAGCCGCGGGGGGGGGTCCTCCCGGGAATGAGCAGTTCTTC. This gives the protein CASSQAAGGGPPGNEQFF.

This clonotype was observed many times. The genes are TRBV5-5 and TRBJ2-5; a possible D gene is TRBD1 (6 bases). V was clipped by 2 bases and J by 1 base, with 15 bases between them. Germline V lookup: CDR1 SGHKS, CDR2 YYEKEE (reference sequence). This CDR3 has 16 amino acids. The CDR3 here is CASSLQGSGPQETQYF. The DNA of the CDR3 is TGTGCCAGCAGCTTACAGGGAAGTGGGCCCCAAGAGACCCAGTACTTC.

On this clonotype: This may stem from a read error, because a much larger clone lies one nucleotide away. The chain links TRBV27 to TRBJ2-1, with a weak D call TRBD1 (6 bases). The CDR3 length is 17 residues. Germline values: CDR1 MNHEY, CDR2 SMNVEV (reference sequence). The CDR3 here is CASSPTSGQYSYNEQLF. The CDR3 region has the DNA TGTGCCAGCAGTCCGACCTCAGGACAGTACTCCTACAATGAGCAGCTCTTC.

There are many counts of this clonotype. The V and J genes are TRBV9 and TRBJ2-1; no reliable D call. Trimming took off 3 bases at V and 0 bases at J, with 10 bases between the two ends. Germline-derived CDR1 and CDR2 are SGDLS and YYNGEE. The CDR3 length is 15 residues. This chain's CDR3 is CASSGLPYSYNEQFF. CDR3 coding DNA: TGTGCCAGCAGCGGTCTCCCCTACTCCTACAATGAGCAGTTCTTC.

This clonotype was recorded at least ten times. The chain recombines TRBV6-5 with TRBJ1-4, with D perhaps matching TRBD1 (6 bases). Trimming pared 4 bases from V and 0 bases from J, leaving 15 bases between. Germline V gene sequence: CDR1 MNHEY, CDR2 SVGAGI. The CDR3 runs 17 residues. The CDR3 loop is CASSSRWTVATNEKLFF. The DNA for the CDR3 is TGTGCCAGCAGTTCCCGCTGGACAGTTGCAACTAATGAAAAACTGTTTTTT.

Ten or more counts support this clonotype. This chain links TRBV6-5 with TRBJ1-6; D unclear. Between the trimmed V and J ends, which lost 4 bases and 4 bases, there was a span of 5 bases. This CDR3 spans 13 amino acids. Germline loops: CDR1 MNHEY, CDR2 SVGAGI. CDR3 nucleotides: TGTGCCAGCAGTTGGCAATATAATTCACCCCTCCACTTT. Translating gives CASSWQYNSPLHF.

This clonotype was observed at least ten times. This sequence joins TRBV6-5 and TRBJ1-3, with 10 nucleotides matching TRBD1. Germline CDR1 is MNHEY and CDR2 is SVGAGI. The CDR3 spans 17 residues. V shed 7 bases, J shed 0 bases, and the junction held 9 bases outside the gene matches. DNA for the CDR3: TGTGCCAGCACCATTTCCTGGACAGGGGGCTCTGGAAACACCATATATTTT. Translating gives CASTISWTGGSGNTIYF.

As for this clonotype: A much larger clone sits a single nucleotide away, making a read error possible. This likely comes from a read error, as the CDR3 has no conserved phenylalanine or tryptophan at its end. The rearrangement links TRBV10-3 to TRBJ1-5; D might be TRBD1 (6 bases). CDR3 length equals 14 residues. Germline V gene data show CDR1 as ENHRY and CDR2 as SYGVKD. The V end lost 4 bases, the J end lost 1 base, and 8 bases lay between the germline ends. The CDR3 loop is CAISAGESNQPQHC. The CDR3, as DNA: TGTGCCATCAGTGCAGGGGAGAGCAATCAGCCCCAGCATTGT.

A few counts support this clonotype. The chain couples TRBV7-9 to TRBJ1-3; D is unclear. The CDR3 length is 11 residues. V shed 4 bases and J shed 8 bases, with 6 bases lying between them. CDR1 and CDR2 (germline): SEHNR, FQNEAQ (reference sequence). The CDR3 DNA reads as TGTGCCAGCAGCTCCGACTACACCATATATTTT. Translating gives CASSSDYTIYF. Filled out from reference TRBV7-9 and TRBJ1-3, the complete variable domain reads DTGVSQNPRHKITKRGQNVTFRCDPISEHNRLYWYRQTLGQGPEFLTYFQNEAQLEKSRLLSDRFSAERPKGSFSTLEIQRTEQGDSAMYLCASSSDYTIYFGEGSWLTVV.

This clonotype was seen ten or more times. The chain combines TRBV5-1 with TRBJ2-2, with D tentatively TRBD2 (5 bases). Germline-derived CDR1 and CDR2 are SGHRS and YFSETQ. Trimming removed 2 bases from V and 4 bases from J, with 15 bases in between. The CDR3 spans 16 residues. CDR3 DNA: TGCGCCAGCAGCTTAGAGGGCGCCAGTGTCACCGGGGAGCTGTTTTTT. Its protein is CASSLEGASVTGELFF. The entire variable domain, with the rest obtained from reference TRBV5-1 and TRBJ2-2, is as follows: KAGVTQTPRYLIKTRGQQVTLSCSPISGHRSVSWYQQTPGQGLQFLFEYFSETQRNKGNFPGRFSGRQFSNSRSEMNVSTLELGDSALYLCASSLEGASVTGELFFGEGSRLTVL.

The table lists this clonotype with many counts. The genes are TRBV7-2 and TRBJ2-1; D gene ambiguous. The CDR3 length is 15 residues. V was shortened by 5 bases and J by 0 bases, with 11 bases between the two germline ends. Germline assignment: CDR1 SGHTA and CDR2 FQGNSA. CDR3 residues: CASSQDVASYNEQFF. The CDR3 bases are TGTGCCAGCAGCCAGGACGTCGCCTCCTACAATGAGCAGTTCTTC.

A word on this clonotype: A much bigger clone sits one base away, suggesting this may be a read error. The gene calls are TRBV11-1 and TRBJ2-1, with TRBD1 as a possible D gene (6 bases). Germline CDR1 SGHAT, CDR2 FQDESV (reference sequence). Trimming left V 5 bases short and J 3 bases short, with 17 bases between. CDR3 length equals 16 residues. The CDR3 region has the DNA TGTGCCAGCAGCAACAGGGAGCGAGCGCTCTACAATGAGCAGTTCTTC. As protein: CASSNRERALYNEQFF.

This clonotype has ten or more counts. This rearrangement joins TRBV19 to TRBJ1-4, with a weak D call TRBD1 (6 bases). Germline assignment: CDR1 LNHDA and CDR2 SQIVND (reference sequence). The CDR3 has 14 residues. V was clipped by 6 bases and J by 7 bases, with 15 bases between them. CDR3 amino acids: CASSWGLGFEKLFF. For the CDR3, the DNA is TGTGCCAGTAGCTGGGGGCTGGGTTTTGAAAAACTGTTTTTT.

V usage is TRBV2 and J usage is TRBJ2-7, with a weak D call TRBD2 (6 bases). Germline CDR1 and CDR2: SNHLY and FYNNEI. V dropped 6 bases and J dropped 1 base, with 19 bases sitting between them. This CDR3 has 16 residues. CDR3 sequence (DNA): TGTGCCAGCAGGGCGGGGCTTCTCTGGGGTTCCTACGAGCAGTACTTC. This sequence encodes CASRAGLLWGSYEQYF.

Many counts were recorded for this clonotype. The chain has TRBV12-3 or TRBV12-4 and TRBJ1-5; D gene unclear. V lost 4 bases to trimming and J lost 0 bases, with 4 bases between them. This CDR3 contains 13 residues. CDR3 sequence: CASSSYSNQPQHF. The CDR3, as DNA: TGTGCCAGCAGTTCCTATAGCAATCAGCCCCAGCATTTT.